The source of this T cell receptor (beta chain) is a study of blood T cell repertoires in COVID-19. Trimming took 9 bases from V and 5 from J, leaving 22 bases between them. The germline gives CDR1 LNHNV, CDR2 YYDKDF (reference sequence). The CDR3 consists of 15 residues. Enrollees, about 18 to 89 years old, lived in roughly 24 US areas. The protocol was immunoSEQ multiplex PCR, while the TCRdb copy is restricted to in-frame clones and leaves out a portion. The data show 200,000 to 250,000 clones, with roughly 84% seen just once and around 6.5% held by the top ten. Sequencing was done on a sample of PBMCs or T cells enriched from blood (not recorded which). The sequence was collected from a woman aged 40 to 49 who had recovered from COVID-19. The chain uses TRBV15 and TRBJ1-1; D may be TRBD1 (5 bases). In DNA form, the CDR3 reads TGTGCCACGAGATCGCCCTCAGGGTTGGGAACTGAAGCTTTCTTT. It codes for CATRSPSGLGTEAFF. Supplemented by reference TRBV15 and TRBJ1-1, the full variable domain reads DAMVIQNPRYQVTQFGKPVTLSCSQTLNHNVMYWYQQKSSQAPKLLFHYYDKDFNNEADTPDNFQSRRPNTSFCFLDIRSPGLGDTAMYLCATRSPSGLGTEAFFGQGTRLTVV.